The present entry profiles one T cell receptor (beta chain) with its context. The data belong to a study of blood T cell repertoires in COVID-19. About the study: Specimens from acute and convalescent COVID-19 originated in the United States, Italy and Spain. Sample material is recorded as cDNA or gDNA derived from T cells, B-cell-depleted T cells, or PBMCs.

Sequencing used immunoSEQ multiplex PCR; TCRdb keeps in-frame clones, though not all of them. The sample contains fewer than 200,000 clones, approximately 85% of which appear only once. The CDR3 contains 13 residues. V lost 7 bases to trimming and J lost 12 bases; unmatched junction nucleotides: 11. The receptor's source is a woman at least 80 years old with acute or convalescent COVID-19. The specimen was peripheral blood. The V and J genes are TRBV12-3 or TRBV12-4 and TRBJ2-1; TRBD1 matches 8 bases. The chain's CDR3 is CASTMQGALGQFF. Written as DNA, the CDR3 is TGTGCCAGCACTATGCAGGGGGCGTTAGGGCAGTTCTTC.